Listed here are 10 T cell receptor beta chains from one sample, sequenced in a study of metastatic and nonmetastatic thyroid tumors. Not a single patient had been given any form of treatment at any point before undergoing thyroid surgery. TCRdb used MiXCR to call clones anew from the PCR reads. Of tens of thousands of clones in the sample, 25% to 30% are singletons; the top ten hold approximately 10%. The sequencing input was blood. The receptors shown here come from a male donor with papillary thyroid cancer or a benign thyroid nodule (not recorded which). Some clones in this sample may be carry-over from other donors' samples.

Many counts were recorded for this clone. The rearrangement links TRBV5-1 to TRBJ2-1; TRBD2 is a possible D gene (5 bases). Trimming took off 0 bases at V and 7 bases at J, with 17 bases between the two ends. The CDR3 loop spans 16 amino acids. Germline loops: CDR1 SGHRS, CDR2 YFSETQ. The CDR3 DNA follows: TGCGCCAGCAGCTTGGGGACTCTCCAATCGGGGAATGAGCAGTTCTTC. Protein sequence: CASSLGTLQSGNEQFF.

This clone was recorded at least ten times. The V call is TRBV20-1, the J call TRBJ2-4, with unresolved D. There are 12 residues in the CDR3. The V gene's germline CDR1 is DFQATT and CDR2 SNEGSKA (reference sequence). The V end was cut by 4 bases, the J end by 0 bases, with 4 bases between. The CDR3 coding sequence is TGCAGTGCTATTCTAGCCAAAAACATTCAGTACTTC. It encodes CSAILAKNIQYF.

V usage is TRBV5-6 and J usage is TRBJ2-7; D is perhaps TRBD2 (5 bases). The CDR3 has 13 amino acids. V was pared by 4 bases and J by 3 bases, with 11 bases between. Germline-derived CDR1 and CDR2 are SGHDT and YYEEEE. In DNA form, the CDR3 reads TGTGCCAGCAGCGCCGGGAACCTCTACGAGCAGTACTTC. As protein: CASSAGNLYEQYF.

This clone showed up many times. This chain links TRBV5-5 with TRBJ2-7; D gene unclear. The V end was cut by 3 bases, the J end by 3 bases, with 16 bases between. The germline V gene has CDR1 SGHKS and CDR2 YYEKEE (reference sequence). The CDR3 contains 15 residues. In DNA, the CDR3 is TGTGCCAGCAGCTCCGACTGGGAACGAATCTACGAGCAGTACTTC. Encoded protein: CASSSDWERIYEQYF.

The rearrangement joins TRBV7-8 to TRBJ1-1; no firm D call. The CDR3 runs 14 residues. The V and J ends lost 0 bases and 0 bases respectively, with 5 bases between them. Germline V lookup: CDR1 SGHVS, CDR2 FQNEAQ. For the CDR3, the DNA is TGTGCCAGCAGCTTAGCTGGCATGAACACTGAAGCTTTCTTT. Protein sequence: CASSLAGMNTEAFF.

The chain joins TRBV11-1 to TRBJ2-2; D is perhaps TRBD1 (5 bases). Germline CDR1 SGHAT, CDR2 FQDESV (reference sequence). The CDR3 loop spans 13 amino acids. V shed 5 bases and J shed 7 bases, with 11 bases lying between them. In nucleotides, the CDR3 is TGTGCCAGCAGCACAGGTGAAGGCGGGGAGCTGTTTTTT. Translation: CASSTGEGGELFF.

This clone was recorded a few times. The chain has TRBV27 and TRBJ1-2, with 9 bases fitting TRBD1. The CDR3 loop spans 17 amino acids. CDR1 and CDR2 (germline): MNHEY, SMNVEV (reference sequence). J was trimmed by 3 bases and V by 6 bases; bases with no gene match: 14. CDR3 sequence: CASSIWGQGNKDYGYTF. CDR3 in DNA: TGTGCCAGCAGCATCTGGGGACAGGGCAATAAGGACTATGGCTACACCTTC.

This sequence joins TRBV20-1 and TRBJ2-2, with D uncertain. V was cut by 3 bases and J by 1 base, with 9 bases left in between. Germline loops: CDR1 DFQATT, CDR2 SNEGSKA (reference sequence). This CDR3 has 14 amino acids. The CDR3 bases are TGCAGTGCTAGCTGGCCTCGGAACACCGGGGAGCTGTTTTTT. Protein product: CSASWPRNTGELFF.

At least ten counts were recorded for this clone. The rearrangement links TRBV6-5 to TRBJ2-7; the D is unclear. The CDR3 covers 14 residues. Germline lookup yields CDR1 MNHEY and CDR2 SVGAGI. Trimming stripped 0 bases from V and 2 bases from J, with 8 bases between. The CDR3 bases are TGTGCCAGCAGTTACTCGAAGATCCCCTACGAGCAGTACTTC. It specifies CASSYSKIPYEQYF.

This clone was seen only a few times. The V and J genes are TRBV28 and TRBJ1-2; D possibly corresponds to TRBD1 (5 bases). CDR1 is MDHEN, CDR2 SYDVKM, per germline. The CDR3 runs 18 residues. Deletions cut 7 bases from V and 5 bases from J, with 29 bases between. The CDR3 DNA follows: TGTGCCAGCAACTCTAGGTTCGGGGCAGTTAAGAAGGCATATGGCTACACCTTC. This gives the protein CASNSRFGAVKKAYGYTF.